This entry concerns a single TCR beta chain. The antigen this receptor binds is unknown. No much larger clone is present one base from it, and per-base qualities are unavailable. To prepare the library, the immunoSEQ multiplex PCR assay was applied. As for the authors' bioinformatics: A statistical classification framework was built for diagnosing cytomegalovirus status from the catalog of TCR beta chain sequences. TCRdb took over this immuneACCESS table, retaining in-frame rearrangements with V and J assigned. Such tables are incomplete; in checked studies, under half of the missing clones stem from an unresolved V gene, and the remainder is unexplained. V, J and clone size reflect that table, while D and trimming were determined from the DNA. In all, the sample holds more than 110,000 clones, and about 91% of those were seen once. In total, the top ten clones hold 7.5% to 8.5% of the sample. The germline V gene (reference sequence) provides CDR1 SGHNT and CDR2 YYREEE. The CDR3 runs 14 amino acids, cysteine and phenylalanine included. Only the CDR3 DNA is retained, 42 bases long and in frame from the first base. V lost 2 bases and J lost 1 base; the stretch between them is 9 bases long.

The entry originates in a study of cytomegalovirus exposure and HLA in healthy donors (dated by TCRdb to about 2017). A note on the overall study: The roughly 650 repertoires of the first cohort and the approximately 110 validation repertoires were produced on the same platform, according to a later analysis. The study aimed to test whether cataloging public T cell receptors could reveal signatures of past pathogen exposure. A separate validation cohort of about 110 different subjects was used in addition to the approximately 700-subject first cohort. To predict cytomegalovirus infection status, the study brought together high-throughput TCR immunosequencing, statistical association of individual TCRs with disease status, and machine learning. Paper-wide results and their limitations: Most TCR sequences were observed very rarely across donors, whereas some public TCRs were present in many individuals. Cytomegalovirus status was reported to be diagnosed by the classifier with high specificity and sensitivity in both the original and validation cohorts. Of the cluster scores, around 95% were above 0 in a later analysis, which found that TCRs clustered in the first cohort also tended to co-occur in the roughly 130 validation repertoires. A few of the identified cytomegalovirus-associated TCR beta chains were confirmed in vitro to be specific for cytomegalovirus antigens. The study gave a list of more than 150 TCR beta chains associated with cytomegalovirus. A later analysis lacked HLA typing for the validation cohort, so it scored co-occurrence in that cohort across all 110 or so repertoires. The authors suggested that the approach could potentially be extended to other disease states and immunological phenotypes.

Separate from the approximately 700-subject first cohort, the validation cohort of about 130 subjects was the group to which the donors belonged. The sample taken for sequencing was PBMCs. The receptor was derived from a woman younger than 35 in good health and CMV-seropositive. This receptor chain uses TRBV5-4 and TRBJ1-2, with the D gene not confidently named. CDR3 sequence: CASSLGGYNYGYTF. The DNA reads as follows: TGTGCCAGCAGCTTAGGAGGGTATAACTATGGCTACACCTTC.